The clone carrying this T cell receptor (beta chain) was counted between two and nine times. Methods used by the authors: Nucleated cell counts were estimated from reference gene primer amplification. TCRdb keeps only in-frame clones here, not all; method: immunoSEQ multiplex PCR. Clonal size and the V and J genes are those of that table, whereas D and trimming came from the DNA. The table lists about 77,000 clones, more than 90% of them singletons. These data originate in a study of blood T cell repertoires in COVID-19. About the research overall: Sites in the United States, Italy and Spain provided acute and convalescent COVID-19 samples. PBMCs, B-cell-depleted T cells, or T cells provided the cDNA or gDNA that made up the material.

Trimming took 4 bases from V and 7 from J, leaving 13 bases between them. CDR3 length equals 13 residues. The clonotype was recovered from a woman aged 80 or over with active or convalescent COVID-19. Sample: peripheral blood. V is TRBV12-3 or TRBV12-4 and J is TRBJ1-2; possible D gene TRBD1, 5 bases. For the CDR3, the DNA is TGTGCCAGCAGTTCCCTTTACACAGGTGGCTACACCTTC. Translating it yields CASSSLYTGGYTF.